Listed below are T cell receptor beta chains from one sample, sequenced in a study of neurological immune-mediated disorders. TCRdb ran MiXCR on the 5' RACE reads and lists one entry per CDR3 protein. The data show some 60,000 distinct CDR3 sequences, roughly 3.3% seen once. Sequences were obtained from PBMCs. All receptors derive from a woman aged 25 to 39 with multiple sclerosis. CDR3s include the opening cysteine and the closing phenylalanine or tryptophan. The D gene is left open where the match is weak. Clone sizes are given selectively: once, few, many, or a class where the clone is expanded.

D: TRBD2; V: TRBV7-2; size: many; J: TRBJ2-1; CDR3: CASSLIGRVIYNEQFF; DNA: TGTGCCAGCAGCTTAATCGGGAGGGTCATTTACAATGAGCAGTTCTTC
D: TRBD2; V: TRBV6-5; size: few; J: TRBJ2-7; CDR3: CASSQTSGGTYEQYF; DNA: TGTGCCAGCAGTCAAACTAGCGGGGGCACCTACGAGCAGTACTTC
D: -; V: TRBV6-5; size: medium-sized; J: TRBJ1-5; CDR3: CASSYSGYSNQPQHF; DNA: TGTGCCAGCAGTTACTCAGGGTATAGCAATCAGCCCCAGCATTTT
D: TRBD1; V: TRBV20-1; size: many; J: TRBJ1-1; CDR3: CSARQGASEAFF; DNA: TGCAGTGCTAGACAGGGGGCTAGTGAAGCTTTCTTT
D: TRBD2; V: TRBV5-5; size: many; J: TRBJ2-1; CDR3: CASRPGTSRDEQFF; DNA: TGTGCCAGCCGACCGGGGACTAGTAGGGATGAGCAGTTCTTC
D: TRBD2; V: TRBV5-1; size: many; J: TRBJ2-2; CDR3: CASSSSGKNTGELFF; DNA: TGCGCCAGCAGTAGTAGCGGGAAGAACACCGGGGAGCTGTTTTTT
D: -; V: TRBV5-5; size: many; J: TRBJ2-2; CDR3: CASSPARPRPNTGELFF; DNA: TGTGCCAGCAGCCCGGCCCGACCGAGGCCTAACACCGGGGAGCTGTTTTTT
D: TRBD1; V: TRBV9; size: many; J: TRBJ1-5; CDR3: CASRARQGDQPQHF; DNA: TGTGCCAGCAGGGCAAGACAGGGGGATCAGCCCCAGCATTTT
D: -; V: TRBV5-6; size: -; J: TRBJ1-1; CDR3: CASSFSPTLNTEAFF; DNA: TGTGCCAGCAGCTTCAGCCCCACCTTGAACACTGAAGCTTTCTTT
D: -; V: TRBV7-2; size: many; J: TRBJ1-1; CDR3: CASSINVAGDTEAFF; DNA: TGTGCCAGCTCAATCAACGTAGCGGGGGACACTGAAGCTTTCTTT
D: -; V: TRBV6-5; size: many; J: TRBJ2-3; CDR3: CASSYTGIITDTQYF; DNA: TGTGCCAGCAGTTACACGGGGATCATCACAGATACGCAGTATTTT
D: -; V: TRBV27; size: many; J: TRBJ2-1; CDR3: CASRPGPYNEQFF; DNA: TGTGCCAGCAGGCCGGGACCTTACAATGAGCAGTTCTTC
D: -; V: TRBV4-1; size: many; J: TRBJ2-3; CDR3: CASSQSDRGYSFRDTQYF; DNA: TGCGCCAGCAGCCAATCCGACCGGGGGTATTCCTTTAGAGATACGCAGTATTTT
D: -; V: TRBV5-1; size: many; J: TRBJ2-5; CDR3: CASSLTGKQETQYF; DNA: TGCGCCAGCAGCCTGACGGGCAAACAAGAGACCCAGTACTTC
D: -; V: TRBV29-1; size: -; J: TRBJ2-2; CDR3: CSVAQGANTGELFF; DNA: TGCAGCGTTGCCCAGGGCGCGAACACCGGGGAGCTGTTTTTT
D: -; V: TRBV5-1; size: many; J: TRBJ2-7; CDR3: CASSLGLPSSYEQYF; DNA: TGCGCCAGCAGCTTGGGACTTCCGAGCTCCTACGAGCAGTACTTC
D: TRBD1; V: TRBV12-3/TRBV12-4; size: many; J: TRBJ1-4; CDR3: CASSSHGRQGNEKLFF; DNA: TGTGCCAGCAGTTCCCACGGCCGACAGGGAAATGAAAAACTGTTTTTT
D: -; V: TRBV7-9; size: many; J: TRBJ2-1; CDR3: CASSFPPRDNEQFF; DNA: TGTGCCAGCAGCTTTCCCCCTCGGGACAATGAGCAGTTCTTC
D: -; V: TRBV7-2; size: many; J: TRBJ2-5; CDR3: CASSSEWTQYF; DNA: TGTGCCAGCAGCTCTGAATGGACCCAGTACTTC
D: -; V: TRBV5-1; size: -; J: TRBJ1-6; CDR3: CASSEGAKNSPLNF; DNA: TGCGCCAGCAGCGAGGGAGCCAAAAATTCACCCCTCAACTTT
D: -; V: TRBV7-7; size: many; J: TRBJ2-7; CDR3: CASSLEGDSEQYF; DNA: TGTGCTAGCAGCTTAGAAGGCGACAGCGAGCAGTACTTC
D: -; V: TRBV7-2; size: many; J: TRBJ2-7; CDR3: CASSFTGPSYEQYF; DNA: TGTGCCAGCAGCTTCACGGGGCCCTCCTACGAGCAGTACTTC
D: TRBD2; V: TRBV9; size: many; J: TRBJ2-5; CDR3: CASSVAQLAGGPQYF; DNA: TGTGCCAGCAGCGTAGCCCAGTTAGCGGGGGGGCCCCAGTACTTC
D: -; V: TRBV7-6; size: -; J: TRBJ2-2; CDR3: CASSSRQNTGELFF; DNA: TGTGCCAGCAGCTCACGACAGAACACCGGGGAGCTGTTTTTT
D: -; V: TRBV5-1; size: many; J: TRBJ2-3; CDR3: CASSFQGPGDTQYF; DNA: TGCGCCAGCAGCTTTCAAGGGCCTGGAGATACGCAGTATTTT
D: -; V: TRBV5-1; size: -; J: TRBJ1-1; CDR3: CASSSEGLSTEAFF; DNA: TGCGCCAGCAGCTCCGAGGGCTTGAGCACTGAAGCTTTCTTT
D: -; V: TRBV29-1; size: many; J: TRBJ2-7; CDR3: CSGGDVDEQYF; DNA: TGCAGCGGTGGGGATGTAGACGAGCAGTACTTC
D: -; V: TRBV5-1; size: many; J: TRBJ2-3; CDR3: CASSLVLAASTDTQYF; DNA: TGCGCCAGCAGCTTGGTGTTAGCAGCTAGCACAGATACGCAGTATTTT
D: -; V: TRBV7-3; size: many; J: TRBJ2-1; CDR3: CASSSAGVNEQFF; DNA: TGTGCCAGCAGCAGTGCCGGGGTCAATGAGCAGTTCTTC
D: TRBD1; V: TRBV3-1; size: many; J: TRBJ2-1; CDR3: CASSPGTGGNNEQFF; DNA: TGTGCCAGCAGCCCCGGGACAGGGGGGAACAATGAGCAGTTCTTC
D: -; V: TRBV5-4; size: many; J: TRBJ2-5; CDR3: CASSLSSSGSETQYF; DNA: TGTGCCAGCAGCTTGTCCTCCTCGGGCAGTGAGACCCAGTACTTC
D: TRBD1; V: TRBV5-8; size: many; J: TRBJ2-2; CDR3: CASSRRGGTGNTGELFF; DNA: TGTGCCAGCAGCCGACGGGGCGGGACAGGAAACACCGGGGAGCTGTTTTTT
D: TRBD1; V: TRBV12-3/TRBV12-4; size: -; J: TRBJ1-3; CDR3: CASSWDRGGKTIYF; DNA: TGTGCCAGCAGTTGGGACAGGGGAGGAAAAACCATATATTTT
D: TRBD1; V: TRBV20-1; size: many; J: TRBJ2-7; CDR3: CSASGQPREQYF; DNA: TGCAGTGCTTCGGGACAGCCCCGGGAGCAGTACTTC
D: -; V: TRBV7-9; size: many; J: TRBJ2-5; CDR3: CASTRRSGETQYF; DNA: TGTGCCAGCACAAGGAGGTCGGGGGAGACCCAGTACTTC
D: -; V: TRBV6-2/TRBV6-3; size: -; J: TRBJ1-5; CDR3: CASSYTRGNQPQHF; DNA: TGTGCCAGCAGTTATACGAGGGGGAATCAGCCCCAGCATTTT
D: TRBD2; V: TRBV11-2; size: many; J: TRBJ2-3; CDR3: CASSLVTAGGTDTQYF; DNA: TGTGCCAGCAGCTTAGTCACCGCGGGGGGAACAGATACGCAGTATTTT
D: -; V: TRBV4-1; size: many; J: TRBJ2-3; CDR3: CASSQDGYSTDTQYF; DNA: TGCGCCAGCAGCCAAGACGGCTATAGCACAGATACGCAGTATTTT
D: -; V: TRBV3-1; size: few; J: TRBJ2-5; CDR3: CASSHRAVGGKYQETQYF; DNA: TGTGCCAGCAGCCATAGGGCTGTAGGGGGGAAGTACCAAGAGACCCAGTACTTC
D: -; V: TRBV4-3; size: many; J: TRBJ1-2; CDR3: CASSQVSGRGSNGYTF; DNA: TGCGCCAGCAGCCAAGTGTCCGGTAGGGGCTCGAATGGCTACACCTTC
D: TRBD1; V: TRBV7-2; size: -; J: TRBJ1-1; CDR3: CASSYRQGTEAFF; DNA: TGTGCCAGCAGCTACCGACAGGGTACTGAAGCTTTCTTT
D: -; V: TRBV5-1; size: -; J: TRBJ2-6; CDR3: CASSLAVGANVLTF; DNA: TGCGCCAGCAGCTTGGCCGTTGGGGCCAACGTCCTGACTTTC
D: TRBD1; V: TRBV5-1; size: many; J: TRBJ2-1; CDR3: CASRTGTEFYREQFF; DNA: TGCGCCAGCAGAACCGGGACAGAGTTCTACAGGGAGCAGTTCTTC
D: TRBD1; V: TRBV5-1; size: many; J: TRBJ2-3; CDR3: CASGTGSSPDTQYF; DNA: TGCGCCAGCGGGACAGGCTCCTCTCCAGATACGCAGTATTTT
D: -; V: TRBV6-1; size: many; J: TRBJ1-2; CDR3: CASSEVLALVRGGYTF; DNA: TGTGCCAGCAGTGAAGTCTTGGCGCTCGTTCGGGGTGGCTACACCTTC
D: -; V: TRBV20-1; size: many; J: TRBJ1-1; CDR3: CSAKRAGTEAFF; DNA: TGCAGTGCTAAGAGGGCAGGCACTGAAGCTTTCTTT
D: TRBD2; V: TRBV10-3; size: many; J: TRBJ2-7; CDR3: CATWTSGTSYEQYF; DNA: TGTGCCACCTGGACTAGCGGGACCTCCTACGAGCAGTACTTC
D: -; V: TRBV3-1; size: many; J: TRBJ1-6; CDR3: CASSQGVGVGSPLHF; DNA: TGTGCCAGCAGCCAAGGGGTAGGGGTAGGATCACCCCTCCACTTT
D: -; V: TRBV28; size: few; J: TRBJ2-2; CDR3: CASSLRGLPTGELFF; DNA: TGTGCCAGCAGTTTGAGGGGACTGCCCACCGGGGAGCTGTTTTTT
D: -; V: TRBV15; size: many; J: TRBJ1-6; CDR3: CATSRDVYDSPLHF; DNA: TGTGCCACCAGCAGAGATGTATACGATTCACCCCTCCACTTT
D: -; V: TRBV5-1; size: many; J: TRBJ1-1; CDR3: CASSLGRVAEAFF; DNA: TGCGCCAGCAGCTTGGGGCGCGTGGCTGAAGCTTTCTTT
D: TRBD1; V: TRBV20-1; size: many; J: TRBJ1-2; CDR3: CSARDPGQGYGYTF; DNA: TGCAGTGCTAGAGACCCGGGACAGGGGTATGGCTACACCTTC